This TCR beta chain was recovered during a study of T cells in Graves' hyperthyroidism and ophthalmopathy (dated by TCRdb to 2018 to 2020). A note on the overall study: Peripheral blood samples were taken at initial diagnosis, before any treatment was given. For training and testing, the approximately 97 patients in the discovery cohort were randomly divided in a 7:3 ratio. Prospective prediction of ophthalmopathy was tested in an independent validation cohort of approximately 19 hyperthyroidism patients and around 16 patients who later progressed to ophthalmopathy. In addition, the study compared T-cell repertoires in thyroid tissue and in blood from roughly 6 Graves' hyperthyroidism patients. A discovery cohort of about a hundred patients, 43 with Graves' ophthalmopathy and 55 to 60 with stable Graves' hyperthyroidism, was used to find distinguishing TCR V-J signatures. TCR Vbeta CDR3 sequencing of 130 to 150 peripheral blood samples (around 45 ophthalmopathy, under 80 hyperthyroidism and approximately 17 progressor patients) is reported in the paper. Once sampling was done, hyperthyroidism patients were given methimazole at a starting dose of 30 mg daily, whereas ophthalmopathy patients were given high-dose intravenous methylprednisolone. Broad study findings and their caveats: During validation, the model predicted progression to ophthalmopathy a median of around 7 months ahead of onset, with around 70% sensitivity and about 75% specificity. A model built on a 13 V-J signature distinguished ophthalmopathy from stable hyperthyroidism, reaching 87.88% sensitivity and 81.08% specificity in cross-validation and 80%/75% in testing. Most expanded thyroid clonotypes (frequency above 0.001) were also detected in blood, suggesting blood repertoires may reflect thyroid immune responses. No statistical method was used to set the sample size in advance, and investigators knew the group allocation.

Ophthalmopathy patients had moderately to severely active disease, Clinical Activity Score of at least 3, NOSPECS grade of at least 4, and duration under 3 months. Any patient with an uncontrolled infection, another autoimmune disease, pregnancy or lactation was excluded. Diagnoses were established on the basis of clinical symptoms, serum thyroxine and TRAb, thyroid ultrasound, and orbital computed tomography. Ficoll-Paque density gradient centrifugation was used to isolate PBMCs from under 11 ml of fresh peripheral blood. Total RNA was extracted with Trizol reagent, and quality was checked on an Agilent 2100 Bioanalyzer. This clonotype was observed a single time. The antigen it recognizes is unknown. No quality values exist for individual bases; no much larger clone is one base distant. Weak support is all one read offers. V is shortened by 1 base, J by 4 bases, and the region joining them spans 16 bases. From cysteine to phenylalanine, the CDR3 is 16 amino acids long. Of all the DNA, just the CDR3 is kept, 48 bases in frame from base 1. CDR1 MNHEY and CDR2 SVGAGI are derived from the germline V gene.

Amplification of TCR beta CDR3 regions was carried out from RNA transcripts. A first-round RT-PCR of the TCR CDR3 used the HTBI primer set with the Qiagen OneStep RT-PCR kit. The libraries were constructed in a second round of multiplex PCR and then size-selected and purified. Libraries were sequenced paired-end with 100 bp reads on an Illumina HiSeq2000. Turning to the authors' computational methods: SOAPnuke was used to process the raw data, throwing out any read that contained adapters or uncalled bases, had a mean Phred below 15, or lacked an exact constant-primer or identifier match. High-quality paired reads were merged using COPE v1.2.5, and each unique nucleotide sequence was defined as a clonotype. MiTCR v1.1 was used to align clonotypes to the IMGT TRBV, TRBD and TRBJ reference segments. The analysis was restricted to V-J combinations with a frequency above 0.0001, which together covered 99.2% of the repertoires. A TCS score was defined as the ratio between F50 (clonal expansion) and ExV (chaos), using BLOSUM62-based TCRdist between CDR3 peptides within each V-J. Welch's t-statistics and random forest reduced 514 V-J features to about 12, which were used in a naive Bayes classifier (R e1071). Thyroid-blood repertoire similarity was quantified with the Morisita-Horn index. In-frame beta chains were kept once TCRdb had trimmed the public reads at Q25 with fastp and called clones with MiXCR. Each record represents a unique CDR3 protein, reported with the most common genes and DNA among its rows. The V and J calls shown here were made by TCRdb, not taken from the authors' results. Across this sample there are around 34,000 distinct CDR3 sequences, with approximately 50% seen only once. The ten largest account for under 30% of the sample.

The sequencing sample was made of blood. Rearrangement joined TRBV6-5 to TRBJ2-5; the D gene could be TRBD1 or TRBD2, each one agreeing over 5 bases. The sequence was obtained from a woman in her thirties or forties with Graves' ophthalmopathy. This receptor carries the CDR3 CASSYWRVAGGETQYF. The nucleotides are TGTGCCAGCAGTTACTGGCGAGTTGCTGGGGGAGAGACCCAGTACTTC.